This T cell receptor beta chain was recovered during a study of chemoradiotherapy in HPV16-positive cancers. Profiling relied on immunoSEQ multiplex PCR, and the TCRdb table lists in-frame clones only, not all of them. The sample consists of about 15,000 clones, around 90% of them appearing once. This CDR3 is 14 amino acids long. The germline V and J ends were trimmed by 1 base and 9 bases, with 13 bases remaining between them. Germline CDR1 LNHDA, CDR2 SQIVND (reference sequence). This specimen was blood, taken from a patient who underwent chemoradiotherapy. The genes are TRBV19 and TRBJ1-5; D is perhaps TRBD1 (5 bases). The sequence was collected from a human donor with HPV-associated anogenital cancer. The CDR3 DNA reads TGTGCCAGTAGTATAGGGGACCGACTTCGGCCCCAGCATTTT. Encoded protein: CASSIGDRLRPQHF.